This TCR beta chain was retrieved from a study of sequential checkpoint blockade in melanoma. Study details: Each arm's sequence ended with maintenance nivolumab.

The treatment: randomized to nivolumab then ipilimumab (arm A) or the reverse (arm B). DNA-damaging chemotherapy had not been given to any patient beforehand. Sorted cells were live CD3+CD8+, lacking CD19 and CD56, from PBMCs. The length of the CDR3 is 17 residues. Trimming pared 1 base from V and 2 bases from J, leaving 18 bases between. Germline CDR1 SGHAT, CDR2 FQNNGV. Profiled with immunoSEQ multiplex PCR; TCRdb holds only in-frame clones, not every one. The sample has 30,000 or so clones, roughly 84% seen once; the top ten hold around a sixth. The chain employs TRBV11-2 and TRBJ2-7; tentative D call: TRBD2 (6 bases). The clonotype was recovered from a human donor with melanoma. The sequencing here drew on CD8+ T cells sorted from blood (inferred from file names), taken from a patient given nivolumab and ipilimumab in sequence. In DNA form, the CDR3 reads TGTGCCAGCAGCTTAGTCCTGGGCGGGGAGCTTCCCTACGAGCAGTACTTC. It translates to CASSLVLGGELPYEQYF.